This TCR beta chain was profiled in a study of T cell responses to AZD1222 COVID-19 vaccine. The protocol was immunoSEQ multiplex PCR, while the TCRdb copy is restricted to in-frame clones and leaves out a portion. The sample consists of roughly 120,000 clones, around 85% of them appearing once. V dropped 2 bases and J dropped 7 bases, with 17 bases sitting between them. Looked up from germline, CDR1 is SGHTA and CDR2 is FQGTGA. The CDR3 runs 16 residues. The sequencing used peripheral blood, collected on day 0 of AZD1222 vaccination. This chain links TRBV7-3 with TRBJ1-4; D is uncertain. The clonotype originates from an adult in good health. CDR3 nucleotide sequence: TGTGCCAGCAGCTTAGCTAGGGAAATAAGGGCTGAAAAACTGTTTTTT. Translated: CASSLAREIRAEKLFF.